This T cell receptor (beta chain) was documented in a study of CD8 T cells in ankylosing spondylitis. This clonotype was seen repeatedly, ten times or more. As yet, its antigen is unknown. Molecular-barcoded quantitative 5'-RACE produced these TCR beta libraries. MiXCR was run by TCRdb on the 5' RACE reads, yielding one entry per CDR3 protein. The data hold around 770,000 distinct CDR3 sequences, with 12% observed a single time. V dropped 2 bases and J dropped 6; count of bases not matched to a gene: 1. CDR3 length: 13 amino acids. Looked up from germline, CDR1 is KGHSH and CDR2 is LQKENI. Study results and caveats: Disease-linked clones reportedly concentrated significantly in matched ankylosing spondylitis synovial fluid. A motif of several highly homologous TCR beta variants was seen as apparently characteristic of ankylosing spondylitis blood. Reactive arthritis synovial fluid and blood were previously reported to contain some motif variants. Clones linked to disease, bearing a CD8+ phenotype, were relatively rare in peripheral blood.

What was sequenced was blood, either unsorted or a sorted T cell fraction (not recorded which). This chain connects TRBV18 to TRBJ1-2; 9 bases agree with TRBD1. The origin of this receptor is a male donor with ankylosing spondylitis. This CDR3 reads CASSPRTGDGYTF. Written as DNA, the CDR3 is TGTGCCAGCTCACCAAGGACAGGGGATGGCTACACCTTC.